This T cell receptor beta chain was identified during a study of regulatory T cells in long-lasting Graves disease. This clonotype was counted at least ten times. The antigen remains undetermined. Findings and limits, study-wide: TRBV28, TRBJ1-2 and TRBJ2-5 were segments that persistent disease favored. Persistent Graves' cases showed lower TCR diversity than newly diagnosed cases.

This sample's time point: persistent/refractory GD, antithyroid drugs over 5 years with positive TRAb. Preparation of the TCR library used RNA extracted from PBMCs. Germline CDR1 reads SQVTM; CDR2 reads ANQGSEA. The CDR3 is 13 amino acids. V trimming: 6 bases; J trimming: 1 base; junction bases outside the gene matches: 5. TCR beta libraries were built with iRepertoire HTBI primers and Arm-PCR of CDR3 regions. MiXCR, run by TCRdb on the multiplex PCR reads, gives a single entry per CDR3 protein. Here the sample spans 310,000 or so distinct CDR3 sequences, 22% being singletons. This clonotype was obtained from a female donor with Graves disease. The chain uses TRBV29-1 and TRBJ2-5; TRBD2 agrees at 7 bases. The specimen comprised peripheral blood mononuclear cells (PBMCs), sampled when the disease was refractory, from a patient treated with antithyroid drugs. Here the CDR3 DNA reads TGCAGCGTGGACCTAGCGGCCCAAGAGACCCAGTACTTC. Translated: CSVDLAAQETQYF.